One and the same sample provided the 8 T cell receptor beta chains below, sequenced in a study of cytomegalovirus exposure and HLA in healthy donors. The PCR was carried out with 60 Vbeta primers and 13 Jbeta primers. Using immunoSEQ multiplex PCR, the repertoire was profiled, and TCRdb retains in-frame clones only, with some absent. The table has 150,000 to 180,000 clones, approximately 72% seen once. Sample: PBMCs. Receptors originate from a man younger than 30 in good health and CMV-seronegative.

The V call is TRBV27, the J call TRBJ2-3, with 10 bases that match TRBD2. This CDR3 has 16 residues. Germline V CDR1 and CDR2: MNHEY, SMNVEV (reference sequence). The ends lost 5 bases at V and 6 bases at J; junction bases unmatched: 11. The CDR3 DNA reads as TGTGCCAGCAGTCCCTCCTGGAGCGGGGGGGTGGATACGCAGTATTTT. This translates into CASSPSWSGGVDTQYF.

The CDR3 is CATRGSPTTDTQYF. CDR3 DNA sequence: TGTGCCACCCGAGGGAGCCCCACCACAGATACGCAGTATTTT. This chain joins TRBV6-5 and TRBJ2-3; possible D gene TRBD2, 5 bases. The length of the CDR3 is 14 residues. V lost 10 bases and J 2 bases, leaving 16 bases between the germline ends. CDR1 and CDR2 from the germline V gene are MNHEY and SVGAGI.

This clone turned up a few times. The chain employs TRBV9 and TRBJ1-1; the match to TRBD1 covers 10 bases. The length of the CDR3 is 15 residues. Germline assignment: CDR1 SGDLS and CDR2 YYNGEE. Losses at the gene ends were 0 bases for V and 5 bases for J; bases not matched to a gene: 4. The CDR3 coding sequence is TGTGCCAGCAGCGTAGGGGGACAGGGGAGGACTGAAGCTTTCTTT. Its translation is CASSVGGQGRTEAFF. Complete variable domain (other parts from reference TRBV9 and TRBJ1-1): DSGVTQTPKHLITATGQRVTLRCSPRSGDLSVYWYQQSLDQGLQFLIQYYNGEERAKGNILERFSAQQFPDLHSELNLSSLELGDSALYFCASSVGGQGRTEAFFGQGTRLTVV.

In this sample, this clone turned up once. The V gene is TRBV25-1, the J gene TRBJ1-5; 7 bases align to TRBD1. CDR1 is MGHDK, CDR2 SYGVNS, per germline. The V gene end was trimmed by 4 bases and the J gene end by 4 bases; junction bases not matched to a gene: 16. CDR3 length equals 18 residues. The CDR3 loop is CASSGNRGGHDLNQPQHF. DNA of the CDR3: TGTGCCAGCAGTGGTAACAGGGGCGGCCACGATTTGAATCAGCCCCAGCATTTT.

This CDR3 reads CASSHGRGPQHF. The CDR3 DNA reads TGCGCCAGCAGCCACGGTCGAGGGCCCCAGCATTTT. J is TRBJ1-5 and V is TRBV4-1; D ambiguous. This CDR3 has 12 amino acids. Germline V gives CDR1 MGHRA, CDR2 YSYEKL. V shed 3 bases and J shed 9 bases, with 9 bases lying between them.

The chain uses TRBV19 and TRBJ2-2; 7 nucleotides align to TRBD2. This CDR3 contains 15 residues. V lost 5 bases, J lost 4 bases, and 7 bases stayed unmatched. Germline CDR1 and CDR2: LNHDA and SQIVND (reference sequence). This CDR3 reads CASSLGTISTGELFF. CDR3 nucleotide sequence: TGTGCCAGTAGTCTCGGGACTATCTCCACCGGGGAGCTGTTTTTT.

The genes are TRBV7-9 and TRBJ1-1; D may be TRBD1 (6 bases). Germline V lookup: CDR1 SEHNR, CDR2 FQNEAQ (reference sequence). There are 14 residues in the CDR3. Trimming stripped 7 bases from V and 11 bases from J, with 23 bases between. In nucleotides, the CDR3 is TGTGCCAGCATCCAACCCGGGCAGGGGTTACGCGCTTTCTTT. Its protein product is CASIQPGQGLRAFF.

The CDR3 sequence is CASSFSGRRADTQYF. CDR3 DNA sequence: TGTGCCAGCAGTTTTAGCGGGAGGAGGGCAGATACGCAGTATTTT. The V and J genes are TRBV25-1 and TRBJ2-3, with TRBD2 matching over 10 bases. Germline values: CDR1 MGHDK, CDR2 SYGVNS. CDR3 length: 15 residues. The V gene end was trimmed by 5 bases and the J gene end by 4 bases; junction bases not matched to a gene: 6.